This TCR beta chain was sequenced during a study of blood T cell repertoires in COVID-19. On the study more broadly: COVID-19 samples collected from the United States, Italy and Spain covered acute and convalescent phases.

V lost 7 bases and J 4 bases, leaving 31 bases between the germline ends. Germline-derived CDR1 and CDR2 are MDHEN and SYDVKM. The CDR3 covers 20 residues. The study recruited people aged about 18 to 89 years across some 23 US areas. Participants' reported clinical history set cohort assignment. Authors' data handling: For nucleated cells, counts were estimated from reference gene primer amplification. Here immunoSEQ multiplex PCR was the method, and the copy in TCRdb shows in-frame clones only, minus some. V, J and clone size derive from that table, while D and trimming were established from the DNA sequence. This table holds some 180,000 clones, more than 80% found once.

The receptor was derived from a man aged 35 to 55 who had recovered from COVID-19. Material for sequencing was PBMCs or T cells enriched from blood (not recorded which). This rearrangement joins TRBV28 to TRBJ2-2; a weak D match, TRBD2 (6 bases). The CDR3 bases are TGTGCCAGCAATCACGCCGATGGTATTGTGGTGTTCGGGAGCACCGGGGAGCTGTTTTTT. It encodes CASNHADGIVVFGSTGELFF.